The source of this T cell receptor (beta chain) is a study of cytomegalovirus exposure and HLA in healthy donors. Per the germline V gene, CDR1 is SGDLS and CDR2 is YYNGEE. The CDR3 is made up of 15 amino acids. After removal of 6 bases from V and 0 bases from J, the junction contained 5 bases not matched to a gene. 60 Vbeta and 13 Jbeta primers were used in PCR. Assay: immunoSEQ multiplex PCR; the TCRdb copy retains only in-frame clones and omits some. This table holds around 100,000 clones, 76% found once. The source is a woman younger than 35 in good health and CMV-seropositive. V and J are TRBV9 and TRBJ1-4, with TRBD1 matching 7 bases. The sample consisted of PBMCs. The CDR3 sequence: CASNRQGATNEKLFF. The CDR3 nucleotides are TGTGCCAGCAACAGACAGGGTGCAACTAATGAAAAACTGTTTTTT. Filled out from reference TRBV9 and TRBJ1-4, the complete variable domain reads DSGVTQTPKHLITATGQRVTLRCSPRSGDLSVYWYQQSLDQGLQFLIQYYNGEERAKGNILERFSAQQFPDLHSELNLSSLELGDSALYFCASNRQGATNEKLFFGSGTQLSVL.